This record covers a single TCR beta chain. Its binding antigen is unknown. Per-base qualities were not stored, and no clone one base away is much larger. This entry comes from a study of cytomegalovirus exposure and HLA in healthy donors listed by TCRdb under 2017. The study in broad terms: In an earlier analysis of under 600 of the donors, 250 to 350 Gb of sequence data and about 110 million unique TCR beta sequences from about 190 million T cells were reported. An early release covering 550 to 700 HLA-typed donors comprised about 290 gigabases of sequencing data and 65 million to 100 million unique TCR sequences. Of the 300 to 450 genotyped donors, approximately 83% fell in the genetic ancestry cluster associated with self-reported Caucasian donors. The study was designed to test whether signatures of past pathogen exposure could be identified by cataloging public T cell receptors. The study profiled the T cell repertoires of about 640 subjects by immunosequencing and related them to cytomegalovirus serostatus. Besides the first cohort of hundreds of subjects, a separate validation cohort made up of 120 or so different subjects was used. To predict cytomegalovirus infection status, the study combined high-throughput TCR immunosequencing, statistical association of individual TCRs with disease status, and machine learning. In a later analysis, previously published TCR beta repertoires from several hundred donors were re-analyzed and high-resolution HLA genotyping was added so that TCR occurrence patterns could be studied. In the later analysis, no new phenotypic data were used to find candidate immune exposures; instead, reliance was placed on TCR beta sequences and their occurrence across donors. An earlier analysis of several hundred of the donors applied high-throughput TCR beta sequencing to assess whether each TCR beta V gene segment acted as functional or pseudogenic. Donor age, sex, ethnicity and CMV serostatus were collected together with the repertoire data. In a later genetic analysis, genome-wide SNP genotypes for about 55% of the roughly 700 donors were used, and that subset was treated as a discovery cohort. All discovery cohort repertoires had been generated on a single sequencing platform. HLA typing included class I and class II loci at four-digit resolution. Typing coverage varied by locus: 629-630 donors for A, B, C, DRB1 and DQB1; around 560 for DQA1; over 600 for DPA1; around 450 for DPB1. Several DR-DQ haplotypes were treated as single units for association and clustering because of strong linkage in the cohort. Across roughly 420 genotyped donors of the cohort, an average of 235,054 unique TCR beta nucleotide sequences per donor were sequenced, and 15% to 20% of those sequences were non-productive.

In total, 600 or so healthy bone marrow donors made up the cohort. At the time of sampling, all cohort members were nominally healthy, though unrecorded immune exposures were likely present. The donor was CMV seropositive and was included in the group of around 300 seropositive cohort members. A peripheral blood sample was provided by each donor, and peripheral blood mononuclear cells were used for TCR beta sequencing. Genomic DNA extraction from the blood cell samples was performed with the Qiagen DNeasy Blood Extraction Kit. Per the germline V gene, MGHDK is the CDR1 and SYGVNS is the CDR2. The junction carries 12 bases between V and J, which are trimmed by 4 bases and 0 bases respectively. The CDR3 contains 15 residues, cysteine and phenylalanine counted. The read is trimmed to its CDR3 DNA, 45 bases read in frame from base 1. Study-wide findings and limitations: Strong co-occurrence of HLA alleles, especially DR and DQ, made assigning TCR associations to individual alleles difficult. The authors suggested that the approach could potentially be generalized to other disease states and immunological phenotypes. HLA typing was unavailable for some donors at each locus, so association tests used only the typed subset. Most TCR sequences were observed very rarely across donors, whereas some public TCRs were present in many individuals. According to a later analysis, most CMV-associated TCR beta chains appeared to be HLA-restricted, and the HLA associations seemed to be driven largely by CMV exposure. The study listed approximately 160 TCR beta chains as associated with cytomegalovirus. In a later genetic analysis, a missense DCLRE1C variant was associated with V-gene and J-gene trimming of TCR beta chains, and the association was replicated in an independent cohort. The cohort was sequenced for TCR beta chains only, and without alpha or paired-chain data the features that could be detected were limited. For the cohort, immune exposure information was limited to CMV serostatus. In a later analysis, the rate of TCR association differed among HLA loci, with DRB1 alleles having the most associated TCRs and HLA-C alleles having the fewest. In a later analysis, HLA-associated TCR beta chains showed more clonal expansion and lower generation probabilities than non-associated chains that were equally common. Because counts were too low, some 16 rarely observed V segments, including chromosome 9 orphons, were excluded from the earlier analysis of several hundred of the donors. A further reported finding was that TCR beta sequences accurately predicted the HLA-A and HLA-B alleles for most subjects in the first cohort. According to a later analysis, parvovirus B19, influenza, CMV and Epstein-Barr virus appeared linked to several top co-occurrence clusters. Presence/absence analyses assumed roughly uniform sequencing depth across donors, an assumption that may not hold. The sequencing pipeline was judged likely to have produced a cluster of highly shared sequence variants as a technical artifact. Linkage disequilibrium might explain the correlated functional status among segregating V segments, but an unknown experimental factor could not be excluded. Three of the identified cytomegalovirus-associated TCR beta chains were confirmed in vitro to be specific for cytomegalovirus antigens. Because the 87-base-pair reads could not distinguish some IMGT-functional V segments, including TRBV6-2 and TRBV6-3, those segments were excluded. The classifier was reported to diagnose cytomegalovirus status with high specificity and sensitivity in both the original cohort and the validation cohort. In an earlier analysis of 587 of the donors, most TCR beta V segments appeared in productive rearrangements about 87% or about 30% of the time, broadly matching IMGT annotations. A later analysis associated around 16,000 TCR beta sequences with specific HLA alleles at a false discovery rate of 0.05. According to a later genetic analysis, donors in an Asian-associated ancestry cluster had fewer N-insertions in productive TCRs than the approximately 650-donor mean.

To prepare the library, the immunoSEQ multiplex PCR assay was applied. The multiplex PCR relied on a mix of 60 forward primers for TCR Vbeta segments and 13 reverse primers for TCR Jbeta segments. Amplification of the CDR3 region of rearranged TCR beta genes was performed with a multiplex PCR assay on genomic DNA. The amplified TCR beta libraries were sequenced on the Illumina HiSeq System as 87-base-pair reads. The published analysis was carried out like this. A later analysis counted about 76 million unique TCR beta chains across the 666 repertoires, and roughly 11 million of these chains were shared by at least two donors. Raw reads were error-corrected and collapsed into unique sequences with a nearest-neighbor algorithm that merged closely related sequences to remove PCR and sequencing errors. Alignment of CDR3 sequences to IMGT reference sequences was used to assign V, D and J gene segments. For a sequence to be retained, a match of at least six nucleotides was required to both a V gene segment and a J gene segment. Rearrangements were classified as productive when the CDR3 lacked stop codons and remained in frame with V and J, and all other rearrangements were classified as non-productive. CDR3 was defined by IMGT convention, running from the second conserved V-encoded cysteine to the conserved J-encoded phenylalanine. Sequences without an unambiguous match to a single V gene segment were excluded from the earlier analysis of 587 of the donors. In an earlier analysis of a few hundred of the donors, a V segment was called functional when productive rearrangements were above 56.7%, and segregating when the standard deviation between donors exceeded 5%. A statistical classification framework was built for diagnosing cytomegalovirus status from the catalog of TCR beta chain sequences. V and J gene assignment, in a later analysis, came from comparing TCR nucleotide sequences with IMGT/GENE-DB human TR gene sequences. In a later analysis, CDR3 sequences and most-parsimonious VDJ recombination scenarios were assigned using the TCRdist pipeline. A later analysis defined each TCR beta chain by its CDR3 amino acid sequence plus V-gene family, and excluded reads lacking a unique V-gene family. In a later analysis, 450 to 600 highly shared, low-generation-probability nucleotide sequences were removed to address suspected cross-contamination and a sequencing artifact. For each public chain, a later analysis derived a clonal expansion index from normalized ranks of inferred template counts within each repertoire. In a later analysis, generation probabilities were computed using a VDJ recombination model fitted to out-of-frame rearrangements, and the results were checked against IGoR. A later analysis scored TCR-TCR, TCR-HLA and TCR-CMV co-occurrence with hypergeometric tests, applying a repertoire-size bias correction to TCR pairs. False discovery rates were estimated in a later analysis by permuting HLA or CMV assignments 20 times. In a later analysis, co-occurring TCRs were grouped with DBSCAN, and TCRdist sequence similarity was added when clustering was performed within HLA-allele-positive subsets. Repertoires with fewer than 30,000 or more than 120,000 public chains were left out of co-occurrence clustering, as were about 5 repertoires with anomalous nucleotide sharing. TCRdb carries this immuneACCESS record with in-frame sequences only. Its versions omit some clonotypes, under half of them owing to an unresolved V gene in the studies checked, with the rest unexplained. The DNA gave D and trimming, while V, J and clone size come from that table. This sample is represented by some 200,000 clones; roughly 68% of them were singletons. Of the sample, less than 3% is held by the ten largest clones.

What was sequenced was PBMCs. The receptor was isolated from a man between 40 and 49 years old in good health and CMV-seropositive. The V gene is TRBV25-1 and the J gene is TRBJ1-1; the D gene cannot be named for sure. The DNA sequence follows: TGTGCCAGCAGTGGACTATACAGCCTGAACACTGAAGCTTTCTTT. Its translation is CASSGLYSLNTEAFF.